Sequencing of this T cell receptor beta chain was carried out in a study of blood T cell repertoires in COVID-19. Study background: Collection of acute and convalescent COVID-19 samples took place in the United States, Italy and Spain.

The table came from immunoSEQ multiplex PCR; TCRdb's copy has only in-frame clones and leaves some out. The sample lists some 40,000 clones; around 84% were seen once. The CDR3 totals 20 residues. CDR1 and CDR2 from the germline V gene are SGHRS and YFSETQ. V lost 4 bases, J lost 10 bases, and 24 bases stayed unmatched. The TCR comes from a man aged 50 or older with active or convalescent COVID-19. The genes are TRBV5-1 and TRBJ2-3; 13 bases match TRBD2. Sequenced sample: peripheral blood. Written as DNA, the CDR3 is TGCGCCAGCAGCGGGCTCGGGACTAGCGGGGCGATAATAGGGGAATTTCCGCAGTATTTT. As protein: CASSGLGTSGAIIGEFPQYF.